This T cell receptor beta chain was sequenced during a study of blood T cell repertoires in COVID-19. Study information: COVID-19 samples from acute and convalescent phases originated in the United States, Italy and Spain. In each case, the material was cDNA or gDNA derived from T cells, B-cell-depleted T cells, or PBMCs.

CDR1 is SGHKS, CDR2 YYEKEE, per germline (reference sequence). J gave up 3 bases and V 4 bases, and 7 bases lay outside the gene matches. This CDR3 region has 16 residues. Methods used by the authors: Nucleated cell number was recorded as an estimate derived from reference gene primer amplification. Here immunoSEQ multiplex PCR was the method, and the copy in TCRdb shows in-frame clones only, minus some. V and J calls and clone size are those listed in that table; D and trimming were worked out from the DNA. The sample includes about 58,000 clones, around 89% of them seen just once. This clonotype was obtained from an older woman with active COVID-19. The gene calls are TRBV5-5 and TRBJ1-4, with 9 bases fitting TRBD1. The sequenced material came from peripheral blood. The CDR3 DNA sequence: TGTGCCAGCAGCGAACAGGGGGCGTCGGCTAATGAAAAACTGTTTTTT. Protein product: CASSEQGASANEKLFF. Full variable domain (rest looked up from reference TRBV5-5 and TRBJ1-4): DAGVTQSPTHLIKTRGQQVTLRCSPISGHKSVSWYQQVLGQGPQFIFQYYEKEERGRGNFPDRFSARQFPNYSSELNVNALLLGDSALYLCASSEQGASANEKLFFGSGTQLSVL.